Listed below are T cell receptor beta chains from one sample, sequenced in a study of blood T cells in healthy people across ages. TCRdb reanalysed the 5' RACE reads using MiXCR and keeps one entry per CDR3 protein. The sample carries approximately 700,000 distinct CDR3 sequences, about 30% recorded once. The source material was blood. All receptors derive from a woman older than 75 in good health. Each CDR3 is given with its conserved first and last residue. Each record gives: V gene, D gene, J gene, clone size, CDR3 DNA, CDR3 protein. The D gene is left open where the match is weak. Size is stated for part of the rows, as once, few or many counts, or as a class when the clone is expanded.

TRBV6-1	TRBD1	TRBJ1-1	few	TGTGCCAGCGTTTCCGGGACAGGGTACATGAACACTGAAGCTTTCTTT	CASVSGTGYMNTEAFF
TRBV12-3/TRBV12-4	TRBD2	TRBJ2-5	many	TGTGCCAGCAGTCAAGCGGGGGGCCGGGAGACCCAGTACTTC	CASSQAGGRETQYF
TRBV5-1	TRBD1	TRBJ1-2	few	TGCGCCAGCAGCGGGAAGACAGGGGGCGCTTCTAGGGACGGCTACACCTTC	CASSGKTGGASRDGYTF
TRBV6-1	.	TRBJ1-5	.	TGTGCCAGCAGTGAATTGGGTGGCAGCTTTAGCAATCAGCCCCAGCATTTT	CASSELGGSFSNQPQHF
TRBV4-1	TRBD2	TRBJ2-1	few	TGCGCCAGCAGCCAAGCGTTAATTAGACTAGCGGGGGTATATGAGCAGTTCTTC	CASSQALIRLAGVYEQFF
TRBV5-1	TRBD2	TRBJ2-1	many	TGCGCCAGCAGCTTGGGACTAGCGGGTTTCTCCTACAATGAGCAGTTCTTC	CASSLGLAGFSYNEQFF
TRBV2	.	TRBJ2-3	many	TGTGCCAGCAGTGAACAGGCTAGCACAGATACGCAGTATTTT	CASSEQASTDTQYF
TRBV15	.	TRBJ1-6	many	TGTGCCACCAGCAGAGATGGATCTATGTCACCCCTCCACTTT	CATSRDGSMSPLHF
TRBV7-9	TRBD1	TRBJ1-4	many	TGTGCCAGCAGCCAGGGGGAGGAAAAACTGTTTTTT	CASSQGEEKLFF
TRBV3-1	.	TRBJ2-1	.	TGTGCCAGCAGCCAAGATGAGGGACTCCGCAATGAGCAGTTCTTC	CASSQDEGLRNEQFF
TRBV29-1	TRBD1	TRBJ1-1	.	TGCAGCGCTGGAGTGGGGACAGTGAACACTGAAGCTTTCTTT	CSAGVGTVNTEAFF
TRBV2	TRBD1	TRBJ2-7	many	TGTGCCAGCAGTGTCGGACAGGCCTACGAGCAGTACTTC	CASSVGQAYEQYF
TRBV20-1	TRBD1	TRBJ1-6	.	TGCAGTGCTTACAAGGGGGCAGCCTATAATTCACCCCTCCACTTT	CSAYKGAAYNSPLHF
TRBV7-9	.	TRBJ2-1	many	TGTGCCAGCAGCTTCTCAGGCAATGAGCAGTTCTTC	CASSFSGNEQFF
TRBV7-6	.	TRBJ1-1	.	TGTGCCAGCAGCGCCACCCCAGGGTGCCCTGAAGCTTTCTTT	CASSATPGCPEAFF
TRBV20-1	.	TRBJ1-4	.	TGCAGTGCCCAGGGGACACGGGTTGAAAAACTGTTTTTT	CSAQGTRVEKLFF
TRBV7-2	.	TRBJ1-1	few	TGTGCCAGCAGCTTAGGGGTCGGACTCAAAACCGGCGGGTACACTGAAGCTTTCTTT	CASSLGVGLKTGGYTEAFF
TRBV20-1	.	TRBJ2-7	many	TGCAGTGCCGAGGGACGGGTCTACGAGCAGTACTTC	CSAEGRVYEQYF
TRBV7-2	.	TRBJ2-7	many	TGTGCCAGCAGCAGCCGGAGACAGCTCACCTACGAGCAGTACTTC	CASSSRRQLTYEQYF
TRBV29-1	.	TRBJ1-5	.	TGCAGCGTTCTGAGCCCAACCGAGGGTCAGCCCCAGCATTTT	CSVLSPTEGQPQHF
TRBV2	TRBD2	TRBJ2-3	many	TGTGCCAGCTGCCCGCGGGGGAGCACAGATACGCAGTATTTT	CASCPRGSTDTQYF
TRBV20-1	TRBD1	TRBJ1-5	many	TGCAGTGCTAGAGTCACAGGGGGCAATCAGCCCCAGCATTTT	CSARVTGGNQPQHF
TRBV20-1	TRBD2	TRBJ2-1	.	TGCAGTGTGGTTAGCGGGACAACTTCCTACAATGAGCAGTTCTTC	CSVVSGTTSYNEQFF
TRBV7-9	.	TRBJ2-1	many	TGTGCCAGCAGCCCGAACGGGGGTAGCTCCTACAATGAGCAGTTCTTC	CASSPNGGSSYNEQFF
TRBV7-9	TRBD2	TRBJ2-3	once	TGTGCCAGCAGCTCCGGGGGGGAGTGGAGGTTTACGCAGTATTTT	CASSSGGEWRFTQYF
TRBV5-1	.	TRBJ2-7	many	TGCGCCAGCAGCTATAAAGGCCCACCCAGGGTCGAGCAGTACTTC	CASSYKGPPRVEQYF
TRBV5-6	.	TRBJ2-1	.	TGTGCCAGCACCGCGGGGCATGAGCAGTTCTTC	CASTAGHEQFF
TRBV10-2	.	TRBJ2-1	many	TGCGCCAGCAGAGAGACAGGAGACAATGAGCAGTTCTTC	CASRETGDNEQFF
TRBV5-1	.	TRBJ1-1	.	TGCGCCAGCAGCTCCCTTTTATCGGATGAAGCTTTCTTT	CASSSLLSDEAFF
TRBV7-6	TRBD2	TRBJ2-1	many	TGTGCCAGCAGCTTCATACAAGCGGGGGGGAACAATGAGCAGTTCTTC	CASSFIQAGGNNEQFF
TRBV11-2	.	TRBJ2-7	many	TGTGCCAGCAGCACTCTTGGGGGGTACGAGCAGTACTTC	CASSTLGGYEQYF
TRBV5-1	TRBD2	TRBJ2-5	.	TGCGCCAGCAGCCTCGGGACTAGCATTAGCAATGAGCAGTACTTC	CASSLGTSISNEQYF
TRBV20-1	TRBD1	TRBJ1-2	many	TGCAGTGCACTGACAGGGGGCAGGGGCTACACCTTC	CSALTGGRGYTF
TRBV3-1	TRBD2	TRBJ2-4	.	TGTGCCAGCAGCCGCCTAGGAGCGGGGGGTGCCAAAAACATTCAGTACTTC	CASSRLGAGGAKNIQYF
TRBV5-1	.	TRBJ2-3	.	TGCGCCAGCAGAAGGGACCTCACAGATACGCAGTATTTT	CASRRDLTDTQYF
TRBV7-9	TRBD1	TRBJ1-5	.	TGTGCCAGCAGCCGAGAGGGGACAGGGAACAATCAGCCCCAGCATTTT	CASSREGTGNNQPQHF
TRBV7-2	.	TRBJ1-6	many	TGTGCCAGCAGCCCCTCGCGGGGTTCAGGGTCACCCCTCCACTTT	CASSPSRGSGSPLHF
TRBV20-1	TRBD1	TRBJ2-6	.	TGCAGTGCTGGGGACAGGCACTCTGGGGCCAACGTCCTGACTTTC	CSAGDRHSGANVLTF
TRBV28	.	TRBJ2-7	.	TGTGCCAGCAGTCCCAGCGGGTCGGGTTACGAGCAGTACTTC	CASSPSGSGYEQYF
TRBV6-5	.	TRBJ2-7	many	TGTGCCAGCAGTTTCCACGGAGTTAGCTACGAGCAGTACTTC	CASSFHGVSYEQYF
TRBV9	.	TRBJ1-1	few	TGTGCCAGCAGCGTATATCCGGACACTCCTTCGGGGACTGAAGCTTTCTTT	CASSVYPDTPSGTEAFF
TRBV6-2/TRBV6-3	.	TRBJ1-5	.	TGTGCCAGCAGTTACTCGAGACGCAGGGGCAATCAGCCCCAGCATTTT	CASSYSRRRGNQPQHF
TRBV24-1	.	TRBJ2-5	many	TGTGCCACCAGTGATGCAGACACCGTTCAAGAGACCCAGTACTTC	CATSDADTVQETQYF
TRBV20-1	.	TRBJ2-7	.	TGCAGTGCTAGCGGGGACACATACGAGCAGTACTTC	CSASGDTYEQYF
TRBV20-1	.	TRBJ1-5	many	TGCAGTGAACTGGGGGGTCCTAATCAGCCCCAGCATTTT	CSELGGPNQPQHF
TRBV19	.	TRBJ2-7	.	TGTGCCAGTAGTATCCGAGGCCCGACATCAGGCGAGCAGTACTTC	CASSIRGPTSGEQYF
TRBV28	.	TRBJ1-1	.	TGTGCCAGCAGTTTCCCTTTCGTGAACGGTGAAGCTTTCTTT	CASSFPFVNGEAFF
TRBV6-5	.	TRBJ1-2	many	TGTGCCACCCAAGATGGGGCAGGAGCTAACTATGGCTACACCTTC	CATQDGAGANYGYTF
TRBV28	.	TRBJ1-5	.	TGTGCCAGCGGCCCCGCGGGGAAGGGGGTACATCAGCCCCAGCATTTT	CASGPAGKGVHQPQHF
TRBV5-1	TRBD1	TRBJ2-2	.	TGCGCCAGCAGCTTGGGAGGACAGGAAGCTGTGGAGCTGTTTTTT	CASSLGGQEAVELFF
TRBV5-5	.	TRBJ2-7	.	TGCGCCAGCAGCTTCCATTCGTCCTCCGAGCAGTACTTC	CASSFHSSSEQYF